Presented here are 20 T cell receptor beta chains from one specimen sequenced in a study of T cells expressing NK-cell markers. With the 5' RACE reads reprocessed, TCRdb shows one record per CDR3 protein and no DNA. The listing records fewer than 200,000 distinct CDR3 sequences. The sample comprised blood T cells: a sorted CD56 or NKG2C T cell subset, CD4+ or CD8+ T cells, or bulk PBMC T cells (not recorded which). These receptors were collected from a woman aged 18 to 69 in good health.

This sequence joins TRBV12-3 or TRBV12-4 and TRBJ2-1; checking the TCRdb D call of TRBD2 is not possible without DNA. CDR3 length equals 16 residues. CDR3 loop: CASSRLAGGLRGEQFF.

The V and J genes are TRBV20-1 and TRBJ2-7; the TRBD2 assignment by TCRdb is unverifiable without DNA. The length of the CDR3 is 15 residues. The germline CDR1 and CDR2 sequences are DFQATT and SNEGSKA (reference sequence). CDR3 sequence reads: CSAGDWREGSYEQYF.

This chain joins TRBV20-1 and TRBJ1-4. This CDR3 has 13 amino acids. The V gene's germline CDR1 is DFQATT and CDR2 SNEGSKA (reference sequence). The CDR3 region is CSAPGEGVEKLFF.

The chain carries TRBV4-2 and TRBJ2-5; TCRdb calls TRBD2, which cannot be checked without DNA. There are 17 residues in the CDR3. The germline V gene has CDR1 LGHNA and CDR2 YNFKEQ. This CDR3 reads CASSQKKGGGVQETQYF.

The chain joins TRBV28 to TRBJ2-3; TCRdb's D gene call, TRBD2, goes unchecked for lack of DNA. The CDR3 is 15 amino acids. Germline CDR1 reads MDHEN; CDR2 reads SYDVKM. CDR3 sequence: CASRGEASGRDTQYF.

The chain recombines TRBV6-2 or TRBV6-3 with TRBJ1-3; checking the TCRdb D call of TRBD1 is not possible without DNA. The CDR3 runs to 20 residues. CDR1 MNHEY and CDR2 SVGEGT come from the germline V gene. CDR3: CASSYSRITGGPRSGNTIYF.

The J gene is TRBJ2-3, the V gene TRBV5-1; TCRdb's D gene call, TRBD1, goes unchecked for lack of DNA. The germline V gene encodes CDR1 SGHRS and CDR2 YFSETQ. The CDR3 loop spans 14 amino acids. This chain's CDR3 is CASRPGRSTDTQYF.

This chain links TRBV5-1 with TRBJ2-5. CDR3 length equals 13 residues. Germline V lookup: CDR1 SGHRS, CDR2 YFSETQ. The CDR3: CASSSSTWETQYF.

The gene calls are TRBV7-2 and TRBJ2-1; checking the TCRdb D call of TRBD1 is not possible without DNA. Germline values: CDR1 SGHTA, CDR2 FQGNSA. The CDR3 consists of 15 residues. CDR3 loop: CASSLRSQGYNEQFF.

The chain carries TRBV18 and TRBJ2-4; TCRdb calls TRBD1, which cannot be checked without DNA. Germline lookup yields CDR1 KGHSH and CDR2 LQKENI. There are 14 residues in the CDR3. The chain's CDR3 is CASSPPGTRNIQYF.

This chain uses TRBV25-1 with TRBJ2-3; TCRdb reports TRBD1, a call that lacks DNA to check it against. Germline V gene lookup returns CDR1 MGHDK and CDR2 SYGVNS. The CDR3 is 17 amino acids. CDR3 loop: CASSGLRGRISTDTQYF.

This chain joins TRBV5-1 and TRBJ2-2; TCRdb calls TRBD1, which cannot be checked without DNA. Germline V gene data show CDR1 as SGHRS and CDR2 as YFSETQ. The CDR3 totals 18 residues. The CDR3 here is CASSLIPGGPANTGELFF.

V and J are TRBV4-1 and TRBJ2-1; TCRdb picks TRBD2, but there is no DNA to check that call. Germline lookup yields CDR1 MGHRA and CDR2 YSYEKL. The CDR3 extends over 17 amino acids. The CDR3 protein is CASSQVLAGVLYNEQFF.

The V and J genes are TRBV7-2 and TRBJ1-6; absent DNA, TCRdb's TRBD1 call cannot be checked. CDR1 is SGHTA and CDR2 is FQGNSA in the germline V gene. The CDR3 loop spans 15 amino acids. CDR3 sequence reads: CASSRMGQGVSPLHF.

The genes are TRBV28 and TRBJ1-1. Germline values: CDR1 MDHEN, CDR2 SYDVKM. The CDR3 is made up of 12 amino acids. CDR3 sequence: CASRSGETEAFF.

V gene TRBV5-5 combines with J gene TRBJ2-1. Germline lookup yields CDR1 SGHKS and CDR2 YYEKEE (reference sequence). This CDR3 has 14 amino acids. Here the CDR3 reads CASRPGATYNEQFF.

This chain connects TRBV15 to TRBJ1-3; TCRdb picks TRBD1, but there is no DNA to check that call. Germline CDR1 reads LNHNV; CDR2 reads YYDKDF (reference sequence). The CDR3 totals 13 residues. CDR3 amino acids: CATSFDSVNTIYF.

This sequence joins TRBV7-2 and TRBJ2-3; the TCRdb D gene call, TRBD1, has no DNA to confirm it. The length of the CDR3 is 15 residues. Germline CDR1 and CDR2: SGHTA and FQGNSA. CDR3 sequence: CASSLDPARRGAQYF.

V usage is TRBV5-1 and J usage is TRBJ2-1; TCRdb designates TRBD2, a call that cannot be tested without DNA. The CDR3 covers 13 residues. Germline CDR1 and CDR2: SGHRS and YFSETQ. The CDR3 sequence: CASSLDPSAGLFF.

The V gene is TRBV6-1, the J gene TRBJ1-5. Germline values: CDR1 MNHNS, CDR2 SASEGT. The CDR3 has 13 amino acids. The CDR3: CASKTASNQPQHF.